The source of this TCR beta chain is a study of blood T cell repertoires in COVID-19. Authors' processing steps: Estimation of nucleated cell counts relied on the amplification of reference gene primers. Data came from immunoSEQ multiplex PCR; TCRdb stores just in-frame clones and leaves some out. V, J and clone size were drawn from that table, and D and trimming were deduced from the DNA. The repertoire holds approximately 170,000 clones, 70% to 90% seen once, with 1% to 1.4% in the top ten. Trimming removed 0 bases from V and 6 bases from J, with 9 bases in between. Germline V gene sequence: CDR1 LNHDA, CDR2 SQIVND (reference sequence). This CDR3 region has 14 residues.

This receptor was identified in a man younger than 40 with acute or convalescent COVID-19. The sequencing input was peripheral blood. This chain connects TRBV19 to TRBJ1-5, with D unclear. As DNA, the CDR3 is TGTGCCAGTAGTATAGATCTTCGCGGTCAGCCCCAGCATTTT. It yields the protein CASSIDLRGQPQHF. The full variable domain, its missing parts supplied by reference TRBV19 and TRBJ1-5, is DGGITQSPKYLFRKEGQNVTLSCEQNLNHDAMYWYRQDPGQGLRLIYYSQIVNDFQKGDIAEGYSVSREKKESFPLTVTSAQKNPTAFYLCASSIDLRGQPQHFGDGTRLSIL.